One and the same sample provided the 17 T cell receptor beta chains below, sequenced in a study of shared clonotypes between healthy human individuals. Assay: immunoSEQ multiplex PCR; the TCRdb copy retains only in-frame clones and omits some. Among 1.5 million to 1.9 million clones listed, 95% to 99% were seen once. The sample taken for sequencing was naive CD4+ T cells sorted from blood. Indicated subset: CD45RA+ positively selected. Receptor source: a man aged 25-40 years in good health.

The rearrangement links TRBV6-6 to TRBJ2-2, with D unresolved. Deletions cut 3 bases from V and 6 bases from J, with 8 bases between. The length of the CDR3 is 13 residues. Germline V lookup: CDR1 MNHNY, CDR2 SVGAGI (reference sequence). The CDR3 loop reads CASSYQSSGELFF. CDR3 DNA sequence: TGTGCCAGCAGTTATCAGAGCTCCGGGGAGCTGTTTTTT.

The chain employs TRBV28 and TRBJ1-1; 8 bases are shared with TRBD1. V lost 4 bases and J lost 0; bases outside the gene matches: 4. Germline CDR1 MDHEN, CDR2 SYDVKM. The CDR3 has 15 residues. The CDR3, as DNA: TGTGCCAGCAGTTACACAGGGGGGATGAACACTGAAGCTTTCTTT. Translating it yields CASSYTGGMNTEAFF.

The chain joins TRBV4-2 to TRBJ2-7; no clear D. Germline CDR1 LGHNA, CDR2 YNFKEQ. The CDR3 totals 14 residues. Deletions cut 0 bases from V and 3 bases from J, with 9 bases between. DNA of the CDR3: TGTGCCAGCAGCCAAGATTCCCCGAACTACGAGCAGTACTTC. Its translation is CASSQDSPNYEQYF.

The rearrangement joins TRBV7-2 to TRBJ1-3; D may be TRBD1 (5 bases). This CDR3 region has 15 residues. V was trimmed by 5 bases and J by 16 bases, leaving 27 bases between them. CDR1 SGHTA and CDR2 FQGNSA come from the germline V gene. This chain's CDR3 is CASSIGQAAQTKTYF. The CDR3 DNA is TGTGCCAGCAGCATAGGACAAGCTGCCCAAACCAAGACCTATTTT.

The rearrangement uses TRBV28 and TRBJ1-5; D call uncertain. CDR3 size: 12 residues. Looked up from germline, CDR1 is MDHEN and CDR2 is SYDVKM. V gave up 2 bases and J gave up 6 bases, with 5 bases separating them. CDR3 DNA: TGTGCCAGCAGTTTAAGGGCTCAGCCCCAGCATTTT. It is translated as CASSLRAQPQHF.

This chain uses TRBV5-1 with TRBJ2-7; 11 nucleotides agree with TRBD2. The CDR3 consists of 15 residues. V lost 4 bases, J lost 4 bases, and 7 bases stayed unmatched. The germline V gene has CDR1 SGHRS and CDR2 YFSETQ. CDR3 nucleotide sequence: TGCGCCAGCAGCCGGTCCGGGACTAGCGGTTACGAGCAGTACTTC. Translating gives CASSRSGTSGYEQYF. Combining the CDR3 with reference TRBV5-1 and TRBJ2-7 gives the whole variable domain KAGVTQTPRYLIKTRGQQVTLSCSPISGHRSVSWYQQTPGQGLQFLFEYFSETQRNKGNFPGRFSGRQFSNSRSEMNVSTLELGDSALYLCASSRSGTSGYEQYFGPGTRLTVT.

V is TRBV21-1 and J is TRBJ2-7; the listed D gene, TRBD2, was not tested against the DNA. TRBV21-1 is labeled a pseudogene. This CDR3 spans 21 amino acids. The CDR3 region has the DNA TGTGCCAGCAGCAAAGGAGTGGGGACGACTAGCGGGAGGATCCGGTCCTACGAGCAGTACTTC. Translating gives CASSKGVGTTSGRIRSYEQYF.

The chain employs TRBV27 and TRBJ1-4; a possible D gene is TRBD1 (6 bases). The CDR3 is 21 amino acids. Trimming stripped 2 bases from V and 4 bases from J, with 29 bases between. Germline lookup yields CDR1 MNHEY and CDR2 SMNVEV (reference sequence). The CDR3 reads CASSLRTRQAAITGNNEKLFF. The CDR3 DNA follows: TGTGCCAGCAGTTTACGCACAAGGCAGGCCGCCATCACAGGGAATAATGAAAAACTGTTTTTT.

The rearrangement links TRBV27 to TRBJ2-1; 15 bases fit TRBD2. This CDR3 has 16 residues. Germline CDR1 and CDR2: MNHEY and SMNVEV (reference sequence). Germline trimming cut 6 bases from V and 7 bases from J; bases unmatched to any gene: 7. As DNA, the CDR3 is TGTGCCAGCAGGCCCTGGACTAGCGGGAGGGGAAATGAGCAGTTCTTC. It specifies CASRPWTSGRGNEQFF.

This chain links TRBV5-4 with TRBJ2-5; D gene ambiguous. The V gene's germline CDR1 is SGHNT and CDR2 YYREEE (reference sequence). The CDR3 runs to 13 residues. The V end lost 4 bases, the J end lost 5 bases, and 12 bases lay between the germline ends. CDR3 sequence reads: CASSPFSQETQYF. The CDR3 DNA sequence: TGTGCCAGCAGCCCCTTCAGCCAGGAGACCCAGTACTTC.

The chain is built from TRBV25-1 and TRBJ1-2; unclear D gene. Germline V gives CDR1 MGHDK, CDR2 SYGVNS. The V and J ends lost 3 bases and 7 bases respectively, with 21 bases between them. CDR3 length: 16 amino acids. The CDR3 sequence is CASSDGRSWASRGYTF. In DNA form, the CDR3 reads TGTGCCAGCAGTGATGGGAGAAGCTGGGCGAGCCGTGGCTACACCTTC.

As for this clone: The same CDR3 is also encoded by other DNA sequences in this sample. The chain carries TRBV6-5 and TRBJ2-7, with D maybe TRBD2 (6 bases). The V end lost 5 bases, the J end lost 1 base, and 12 bases lay between the germline ends. Germline V gives CDR1 MNHEY, CDR2 SVGAGI. CDR3 size: 14 residues. CDR3 sequence: CASSLQGGSYEQYF. The CDR3 DNA sequence: TGTGCCAGCAGTCTCCAAGGAGGGTCCTACGAGCAGTACTTC.

V and J are TRBV18 and TRBJ2-2, with D tentatively TRBD1 (6 bases). The CDR3 length is 14 residues. The ends were cut back, 2 bases at V and 4 bases at J, with 8 bases in the middle. CDR1 and CDR2 (germline): KGHSH, LQKENI. CDR3 residues: CASSPGGGTGELFF. The CDR3 coding sequence is TGTGCCAGCTCACCAGGGGGCGGCACCGGGGAGCTGTTTTTT.

The rearrangement links TRBV19 to TRBJ2-1; 10 positions match TRBD2. J lost 0 bases, V lost 6 bases, and 8 bases had no gene match. The CDR3 runs 17 residues. The germline CDR1 and CDR2 sequences are LNHDA and SQIVND (reference sequence). CDR3 nucleotides: TGTGCCAGTAGACCAGGCGGACTAGCGGACTCCTACAATGAGCAGTTCTTC. This sequence encodes CASRPGGLADSYNEQFF. Drawing the rest from reference TRBV19 and TRBJ2-1, the complete variable domain is DGGITQSPKYLFRKEGQNVTLSCEQNLNHDAMYWYRQDPGQGLRLIYYSQIVNDFQKGDIAEGYSVSREKKESFPLTVTSAQKNPTAFYLCASRPGGLADSYNEQFFGPGTRLTVL.

CDR3 in amino acids: CASSLPVNNEQFF. The CDR3 DNA is TGTGCCAGCAGTTTACCGGTTAACAATGAGCAGTTCTTC. The gene calls are TRBV27 and TRBJ2-1; D is unclear. CDR3 size: 13 residues. Germline CDR1 is MNHEY and CDR2 is SMNVEV (reference sequence). V was trimmed by 2 bases and J by 5 bases, leaving 7 bases between them.

This sequence joins TRBV7-2 and TRBJ1-1, with D hard to call. Per germline, CDR1 SGHTA and CDR2 FQGNSA. Trimming left V 1 base short and J 2 bases short, with 8 bases between. This CDR3 spans 14 amino acids. The CDR3 DNA sequence: TGTGCCAGCAGCTTAGGCATGGGAAACACTGAAGCTTTCTTT. The encoded protein is CASSLGMGNTEAFF.

Worth noting for this clone: The sample contains more than one DNA sequence encoding this CDR3. The J gene is TRBJ1-1, the V gene TRBV25-1, with D perhaps TRBD1 (5 bases). This CDR3 region has 13 residues. Germline lookup yields CDR1 MGHDK and CDR2 SYGVNS. Trimming stripped 3 bases from V and 5 bases from J, with 10 bases between. CDR3 loop: CASSEAGRTEAFF. The CDR3 bases are TGTGCCAGCAGTGAGGCAGGGCGGACTGAAGCTTTCTTT.